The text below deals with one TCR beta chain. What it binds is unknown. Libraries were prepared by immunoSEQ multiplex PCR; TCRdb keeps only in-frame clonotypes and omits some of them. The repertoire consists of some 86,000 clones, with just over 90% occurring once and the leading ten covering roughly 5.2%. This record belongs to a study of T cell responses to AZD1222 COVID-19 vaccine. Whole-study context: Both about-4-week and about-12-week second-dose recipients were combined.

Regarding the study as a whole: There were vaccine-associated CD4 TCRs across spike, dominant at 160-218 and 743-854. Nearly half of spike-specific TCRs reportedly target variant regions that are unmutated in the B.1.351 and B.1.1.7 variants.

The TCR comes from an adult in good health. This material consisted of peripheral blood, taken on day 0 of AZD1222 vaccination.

CDR3 in amino acids: CASSSGIAQQQFF. The CDR3 nucleotides read TGTGCCAGCAGCTCTGGGATAGCTCAACAGCAGTTCTTC. The chain has TRBV7-3 and TRBJ2-1; D not certain. Germline CDR1 is SGHTA and CDR2 is FQGTGA. CDR3 length equals 13 residues. The germline V and J ends were trimmed by 4 bases and 11 bases, with 15 bases remaining between them.